Detailed here is one T cell receptor beta chain. Its antigen is still unknown. The data were obtained in a study of cytomegalovirus exposure and HLA in healthy donors. Study-wide results and limits: The CMV antigen specificity of a few CMV-associated chains was confirmed through in vitro analysis. Cytomegalovirus association was listed for around 180 TCR beta chains. Cytomegalovirus status was reportedly diagnosed by the classifier with high specificity and sensitivity.

Sequenced by immunoSEQ multiplex PCR; TCRdb stores in-frame clones only, minus some. This sample has about 150,000 clones, with around 84% found just once. Trimming shortened V by 5 bases and J by 4 bases, and 13 bases separated the two germline ends. Germline V gene lookup returns CDR1 SGHNT and CDR2 YENEEA. There are 14 residues in the CDR3. Sequencing used PBMCs. This TCR was sampled from a human donor in good health. V is TRBV11-3 and J is TRBJ2-3; D is ambiguous. The CDR3 here is CASSAYGDPDTQYF. The CDR3 DNA follows: TGTGCCAGCAGCGCGTACGGAGATCCAGATACGCAGTATTTT.